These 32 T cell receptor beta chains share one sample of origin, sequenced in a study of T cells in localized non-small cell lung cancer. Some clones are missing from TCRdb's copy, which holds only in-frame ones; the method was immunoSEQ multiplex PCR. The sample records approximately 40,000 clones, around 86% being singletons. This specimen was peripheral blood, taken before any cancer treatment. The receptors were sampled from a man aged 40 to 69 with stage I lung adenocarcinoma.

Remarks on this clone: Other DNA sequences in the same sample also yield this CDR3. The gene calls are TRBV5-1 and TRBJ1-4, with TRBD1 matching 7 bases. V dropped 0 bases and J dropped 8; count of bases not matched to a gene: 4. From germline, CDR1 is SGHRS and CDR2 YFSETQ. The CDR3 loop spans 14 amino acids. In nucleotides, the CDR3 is TGCGCCAGCAGCTTGGGACAGGGAGCAGAAAAACTGTTTTTT. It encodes CASSLGQGAEKLFF.

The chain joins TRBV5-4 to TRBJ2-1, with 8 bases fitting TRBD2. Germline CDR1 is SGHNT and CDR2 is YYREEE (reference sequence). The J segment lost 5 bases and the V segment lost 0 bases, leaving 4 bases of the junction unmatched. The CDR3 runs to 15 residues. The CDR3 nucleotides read TGTGCCAGCAGCTTGGATAGCGGGAAGAACAATGAGCAGTTCTTC. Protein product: CASSLDSGKNNEQFF.

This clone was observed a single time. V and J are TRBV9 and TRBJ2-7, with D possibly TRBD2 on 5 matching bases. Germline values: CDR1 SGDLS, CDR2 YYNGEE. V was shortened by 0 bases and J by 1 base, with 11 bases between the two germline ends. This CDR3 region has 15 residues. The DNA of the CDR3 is TGTGCCAGCAGCGTAGAGGGTAGCGCTTCCTACGAGCAGTACTTC. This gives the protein CASSVEGSASYEQYF. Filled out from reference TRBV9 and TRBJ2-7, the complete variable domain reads DSGVTQTPKHLITATGQRVTLRCSPRSGDLSVYWYQQSLDQGLQFLIQYYNGEERAKGNILERFSAQQFPDLHSELNLSSLELGDSALYFCASSVEGSASYEQYFGPGTRLTVT.

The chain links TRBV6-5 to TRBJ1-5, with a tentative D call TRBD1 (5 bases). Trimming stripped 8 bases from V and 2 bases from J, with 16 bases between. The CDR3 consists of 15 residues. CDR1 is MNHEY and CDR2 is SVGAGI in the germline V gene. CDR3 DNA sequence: TGTGCCAGCCGGATATCCCGGGACCGCAATCAGCCCCAGCATTTT. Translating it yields CASRISRDRNQPQHF.

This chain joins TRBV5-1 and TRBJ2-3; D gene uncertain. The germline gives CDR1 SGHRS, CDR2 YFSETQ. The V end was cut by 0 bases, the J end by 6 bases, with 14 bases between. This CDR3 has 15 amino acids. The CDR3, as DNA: TGCGCCAGCAGCTTGGATGGCAGGTTTTCCGATACGCAGTATTTT. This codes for CASSLDGRFSDTQYF.

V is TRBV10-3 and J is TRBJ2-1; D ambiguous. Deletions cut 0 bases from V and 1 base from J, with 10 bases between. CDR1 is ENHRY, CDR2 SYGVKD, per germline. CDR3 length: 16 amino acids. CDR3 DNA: TGTGCCATCAGTGAGTCGGAGACTTCGTCCTACAATGAGCAGTTCTTC. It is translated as CAISESETSSYNEQFF.

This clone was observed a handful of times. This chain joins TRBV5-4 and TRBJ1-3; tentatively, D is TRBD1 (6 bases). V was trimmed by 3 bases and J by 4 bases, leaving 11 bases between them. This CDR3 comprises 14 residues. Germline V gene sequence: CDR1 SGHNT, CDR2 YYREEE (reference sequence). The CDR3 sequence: CASSSGGSGNTIYF. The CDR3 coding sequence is TGTGCCAGCAGCTCCGGGGGCTCCGGAAACACCATATATTTT.

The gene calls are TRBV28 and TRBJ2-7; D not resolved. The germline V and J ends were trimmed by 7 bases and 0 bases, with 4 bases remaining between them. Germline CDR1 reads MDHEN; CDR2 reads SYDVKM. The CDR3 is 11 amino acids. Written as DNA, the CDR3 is TGTGCCAGCAAGGACTCCTACGAGCAGTACTTC. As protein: CASKDSYEQYF. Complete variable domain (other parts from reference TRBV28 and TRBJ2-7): DVKVTQSSRYLVKRTGEKVFLECVQDMDHENMFWYRQDPGLGLRLIYFSYDVKMKEKGDIPEGYSVSREKKERFSLILESASTNQTSMYLCASKDSYEQYFGPGTRLTVT.

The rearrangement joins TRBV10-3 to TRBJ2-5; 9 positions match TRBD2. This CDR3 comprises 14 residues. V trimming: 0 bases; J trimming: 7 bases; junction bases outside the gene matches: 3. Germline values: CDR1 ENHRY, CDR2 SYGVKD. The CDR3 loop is CAISESGLAGTQYF. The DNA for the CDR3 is TGTGCCATCAGTGAGTCGGGACTAGCAGGGACCCAGTACTTC.

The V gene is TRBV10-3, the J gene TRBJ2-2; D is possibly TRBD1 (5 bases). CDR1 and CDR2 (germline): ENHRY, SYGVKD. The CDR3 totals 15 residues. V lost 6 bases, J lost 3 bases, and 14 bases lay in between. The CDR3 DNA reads TGTGCCATCAGGGAAAGGGGCGCCGACACCGGGGAGCTGTTTTTT. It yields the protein CAIRERGADTGELFF.

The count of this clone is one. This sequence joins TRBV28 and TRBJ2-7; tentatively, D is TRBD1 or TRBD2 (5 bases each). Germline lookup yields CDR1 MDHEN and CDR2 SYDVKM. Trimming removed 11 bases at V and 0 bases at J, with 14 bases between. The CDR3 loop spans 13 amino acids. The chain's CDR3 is CAARGLSSYEQYF. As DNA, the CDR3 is TGTGCCGCTCGGGGCCTTAGCTCCTACGAGCAGTACTTC.

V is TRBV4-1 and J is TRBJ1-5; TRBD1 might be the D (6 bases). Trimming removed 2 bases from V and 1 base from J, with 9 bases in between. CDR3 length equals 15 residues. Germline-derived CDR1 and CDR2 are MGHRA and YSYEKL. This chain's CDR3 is CASSQHRESNQPQHF. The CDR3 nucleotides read TGCGCCAGCAGCCAACACAGGGAAAGCAATCAGCCCCAGCATTTT.

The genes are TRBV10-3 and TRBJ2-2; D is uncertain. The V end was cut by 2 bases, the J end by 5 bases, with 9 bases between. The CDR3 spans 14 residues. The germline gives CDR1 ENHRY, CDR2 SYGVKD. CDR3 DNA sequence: TGTGCCATCAGTGAGCTGCCCGGGACCGGGGAGCTGTTTTTT. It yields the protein CAISELPGTGELFF.

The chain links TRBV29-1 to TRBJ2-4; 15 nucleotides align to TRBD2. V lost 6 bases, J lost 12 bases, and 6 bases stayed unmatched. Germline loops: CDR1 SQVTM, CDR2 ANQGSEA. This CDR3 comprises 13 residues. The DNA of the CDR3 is TGCAGCGTCCGGACTAGCGGGAGGGCCGGTCAGTACTTC. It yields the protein CSVRTSGRAGQYF.

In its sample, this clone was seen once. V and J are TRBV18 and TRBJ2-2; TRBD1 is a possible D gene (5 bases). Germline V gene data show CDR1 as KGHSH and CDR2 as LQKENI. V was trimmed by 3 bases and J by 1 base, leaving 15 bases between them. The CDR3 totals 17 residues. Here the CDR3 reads CASSPGSRQLNTGELFF. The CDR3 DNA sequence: TGTGCCAGCTCACCGGGCTCGAGACAGCTGAACACCGGGGAGCTGTTTTTT.

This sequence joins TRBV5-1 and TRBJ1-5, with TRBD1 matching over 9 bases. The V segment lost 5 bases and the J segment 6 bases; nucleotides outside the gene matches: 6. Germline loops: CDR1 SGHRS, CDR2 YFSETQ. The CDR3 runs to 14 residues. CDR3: CASSLTGGTQPQHF. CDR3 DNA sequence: TGCGCCAGCAGTTTGACAGGGGGTACTCAGCCCCAGCATTTT.

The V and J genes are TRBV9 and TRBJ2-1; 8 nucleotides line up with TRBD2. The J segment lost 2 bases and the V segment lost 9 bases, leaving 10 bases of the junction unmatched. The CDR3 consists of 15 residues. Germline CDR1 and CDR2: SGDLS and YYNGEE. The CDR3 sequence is CATSASGGPYNEQFF. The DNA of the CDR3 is TGTGCCACCTCAGCAAGCGGGGGTCCCTACAATGAGCAGTTCTTC.

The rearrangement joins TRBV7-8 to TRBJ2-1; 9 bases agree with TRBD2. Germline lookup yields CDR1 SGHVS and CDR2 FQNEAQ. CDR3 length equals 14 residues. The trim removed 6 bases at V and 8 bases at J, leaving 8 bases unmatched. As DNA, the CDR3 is TGTGCCAGCAGACCTAGCGGGAAGGTTGATGAGCAGTTCTTC. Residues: CASRPSGKVDEQFF.

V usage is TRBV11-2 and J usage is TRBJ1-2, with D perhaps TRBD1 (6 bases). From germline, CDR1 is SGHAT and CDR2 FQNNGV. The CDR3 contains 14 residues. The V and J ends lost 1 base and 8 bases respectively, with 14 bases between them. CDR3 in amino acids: CASSLVIARGGYTF. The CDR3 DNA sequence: TGTGCCAGCAGCTTAGTAATCGCCAGGGGAGGCTACACCTTC.

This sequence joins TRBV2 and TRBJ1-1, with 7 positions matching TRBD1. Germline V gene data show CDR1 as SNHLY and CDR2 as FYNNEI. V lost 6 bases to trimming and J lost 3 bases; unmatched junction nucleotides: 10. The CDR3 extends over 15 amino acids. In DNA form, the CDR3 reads TGTGCCAGCAGAGAGCAGAGACAGGGACACACTGAAGCTTTCTTT. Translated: CASREQRQGHTEAFF.

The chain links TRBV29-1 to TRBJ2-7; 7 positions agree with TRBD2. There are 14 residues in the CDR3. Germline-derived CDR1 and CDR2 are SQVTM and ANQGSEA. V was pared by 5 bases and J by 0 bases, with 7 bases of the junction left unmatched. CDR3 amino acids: CSVFLLADSYEQYF. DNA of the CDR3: TGCAGCGTTTTCCTTCTAGCGGACTCCTACGAGCAGTACTTC.

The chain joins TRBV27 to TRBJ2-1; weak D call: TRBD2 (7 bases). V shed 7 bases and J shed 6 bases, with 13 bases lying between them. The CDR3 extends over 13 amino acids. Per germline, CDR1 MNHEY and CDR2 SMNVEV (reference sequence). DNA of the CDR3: TGTGCCAGCACCCTAGGGGGGGGCAATGAGCAGTTCTTC. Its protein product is CASTLGGGNEQFF.

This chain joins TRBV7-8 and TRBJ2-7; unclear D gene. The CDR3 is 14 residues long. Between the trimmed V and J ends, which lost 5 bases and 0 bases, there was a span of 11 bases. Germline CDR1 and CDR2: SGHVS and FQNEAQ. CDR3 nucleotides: TGTGCCAGCAGCCCTCTCGGTAGCTCCTACGAGCAGTACTTC. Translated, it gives CASSPLGSSYEQYF.

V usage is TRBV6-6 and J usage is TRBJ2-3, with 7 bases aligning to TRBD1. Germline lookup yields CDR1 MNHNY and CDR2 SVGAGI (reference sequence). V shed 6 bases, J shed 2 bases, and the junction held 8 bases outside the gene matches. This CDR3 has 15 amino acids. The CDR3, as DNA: TGTGCCAGCAGCTCAAGGGGACAGAACACAGATACGCAGTATTTT. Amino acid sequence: CASSSRGQNTDTQYF.

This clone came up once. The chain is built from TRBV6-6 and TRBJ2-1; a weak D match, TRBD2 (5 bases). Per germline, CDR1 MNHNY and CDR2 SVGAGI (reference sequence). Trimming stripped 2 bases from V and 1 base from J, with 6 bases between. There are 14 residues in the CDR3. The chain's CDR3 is CASSYGGSYNEQFF. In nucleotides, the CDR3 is TGTGCCAGCAGTTACGGCGGGTCCTACAATGAGCAGTTCTTC.

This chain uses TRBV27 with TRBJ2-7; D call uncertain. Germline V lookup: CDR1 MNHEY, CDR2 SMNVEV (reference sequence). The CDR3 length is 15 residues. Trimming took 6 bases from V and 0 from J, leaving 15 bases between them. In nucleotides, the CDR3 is TGTGCCAGCAGCCCCTACCTAGAAAACTCCTACGAGCAGTACTTC. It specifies CASSPYLENSYEQYF.

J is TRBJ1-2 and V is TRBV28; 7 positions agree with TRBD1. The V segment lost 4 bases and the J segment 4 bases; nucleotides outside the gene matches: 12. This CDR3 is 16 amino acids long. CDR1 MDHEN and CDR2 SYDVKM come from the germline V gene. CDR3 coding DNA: TGTGCCAGCAGTTCTGGAGGGACAGAGTTTTTCTATGGCTACACCTTC. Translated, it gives CASSSGGTEFFYGYTF.

The CDR3 DNA reads TGCGCCAGCAGCCAAGATCTAGGGTTCCGAGAGCAGTACTTC. Residues: CASSQDLGFREQYF. The chain is built from TRBV4-1 and TRBJ2-7; D is unclear. CDR3 length equals 14 residues. V was shortened by 0 bases and J by 7 bases, with 13 bases between the two germline ends. Germline values: CDR1 MGHRA, CDR2 YSYEKL.

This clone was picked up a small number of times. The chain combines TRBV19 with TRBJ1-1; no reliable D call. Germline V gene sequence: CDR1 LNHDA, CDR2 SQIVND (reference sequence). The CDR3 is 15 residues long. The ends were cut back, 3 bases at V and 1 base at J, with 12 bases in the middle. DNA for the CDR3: TGTGCCAGTAGTATCCCACGGACGGGGAACACTGAAGCTTTCTTT. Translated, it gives CASSIPRTGNTEAFF.

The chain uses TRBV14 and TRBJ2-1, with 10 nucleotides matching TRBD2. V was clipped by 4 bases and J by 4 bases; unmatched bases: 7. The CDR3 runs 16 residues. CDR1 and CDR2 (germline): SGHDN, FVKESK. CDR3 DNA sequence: TGTGCCAGCAGCCCCTTTCTAGCGGGAGAATACAATGAGCAGTTCTTC. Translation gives CASSPFLAGEYNEQFF.

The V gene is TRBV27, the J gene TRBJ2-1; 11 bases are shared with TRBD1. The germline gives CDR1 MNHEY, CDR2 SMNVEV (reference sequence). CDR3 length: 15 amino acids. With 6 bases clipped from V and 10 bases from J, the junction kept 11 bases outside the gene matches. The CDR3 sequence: CASRLGQGGGGEQFF. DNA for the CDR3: TGTGCCAGCAGACTGGGACAGGGGGGAGGCGGAGAGCAGTTCTTC.

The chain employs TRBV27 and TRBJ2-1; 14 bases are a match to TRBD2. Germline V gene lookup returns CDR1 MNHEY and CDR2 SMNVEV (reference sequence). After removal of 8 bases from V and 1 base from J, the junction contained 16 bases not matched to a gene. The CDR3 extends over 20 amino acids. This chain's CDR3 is CASLRTGTSGSSRSYNEQFF. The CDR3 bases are TGTGCCAGCTTGCGGACAGGGACTAGCGGGAGCTCTCGGTCCTACAATGAGCAGTTCTTC.